These 16 T cell receptor beta chains share one sample of origin, sequenced in a study of shared clonotypes between healthy human individuals. Libraries were prepared by immunoSEQ multiplex PCR; TCRdb keeps only in-frame clonotypes and omits some of them. Altogether about 1 million clones are present, approximately 68% being singletons, with the ten largest covering about 1.5%. Sequencing was carried out using memory CD4+ T cells sorted from blood. As for subset: CD45RA-negative fraction. These receptors came from a man between 18 and 35 years old in good health.

In this sample, this clone turned up a few times. The chain employs TRBV18 and TRBJ2-7; D is uncertain. There are 14 residues in the CDR3. The germline CDR1 and CDR2 sequences are KGHSH and LQKENI. Trimming left V 2 bases short and J 5 bases short, with 13 bases between. The CDR3 here is CASSPVQDFHEQYF. CDR3 DNA sequence: TGTGCCAGCTCACCAGTTCAAGATTTCCACGAGCAGTACTTC.

CDR3 residues: CASRETGTTWAIFDTGELFF. CDR3 DNA: TGTGCCAGCAGGGAAACCGGGACTACGTGGGCAATCTTCGACACCGGGGAGCTGTTTTTT. The chain is built from TRBV6-1 and TRBJ2-2, with 7 bases matching TRBD2. Germline CDR1 is MNHNS and CDR2 is SASEGT. The CDR3 totals 20 residues. The V and J ends lost 6 bases and 3 bases, in that order; junction bases with no gene match: 22.

This chain links TRBV7-9 with TRBJ1-5; D perhaps matches TRBD1 (6 bases). CDR1 is SEHNR and CDR2 is FQNEAQ in the germline V gene (reference sequence). The V and J ends lost 5 bases and 6 bases respectively, with 11 bases between them. The CDR3 length is 13 residues. CDR3 bases: TGTGCCAGCAGCCAGGGGTTTGGTCAGCCCCAGCATTTT. Translating gives CASSQGFGQPQHF.

This chain links TRBV7-9 with TRBJ1-2, with D possibly being TRBD1 (6 bases). The germline V gene encodes CDR1 SEHNR and CDR2 FQNEAQ (reference sequence). The length of the CDR3 is 14 residues. Trimming cost V 3 bases and J 8 bases, with 16 bases left between them. The chain's CDR3 is CASSFGQSLGGYTF. The CDR3, as DNA: TGTGCCAGCAGCTTCGGACAGTCCTTGGGAGGCTACACCTTC.

The V call is TRBV5-4, the J call TRBJ1-2; possibly TRBD1 for D (5 bases). This CDR3 is 15 amino acids long. Germline V gives CDR1 SGHNT, CDR2 YYREEE (reference sequence). With 4 bases removed from V and 9 bases from J, the gap between germline ends came to 22 bases. CDR3 sequence (DNA): TGTGCCAGCAGCCCCCCCGAGTCAGGGTTCGGAAGCTACACCTTC. This sequence encodes CASSPPESGFGSYTF.

Concerning this clone itself: The same CDR3 can be traced to other DNA sequences in this sample. The chain carries TRBV7-9 and TRBJ2-7; no definite D call. V shed 5 bases and J shed 3 bases, with 5 bases lying between them. The CDR3 has 11 residues. Germline CDR1 reads SEHNR; CDR2 reads FQNEAQ (reference sequence). The CDR3 here is CASSPLYEQYF. In DNA form, the CDR3 reads TGTGCCAGCAGCCCCCTCTACGAGCAGTACTTC.

V and J are TRBV7-9 and TRBJ1-6; 7 nucleotides align to TRBD1. From germline, CDR1 is SEHNR and CDR2 FQNEAQ (reference sequence). The length of the CDR3 is 18 residues. The V segment lost 1 base and the J segment 0 bases; nucleotides outside the gene matches: 6. CDR3 coding DNA: TGTGCCAGCAGCTTAGGGGACAGCTTAGTCTCCTATAATTCACCCCTCCACTTT. Encoded protein: CASSLGDSLVSYNSPLHF.

The chain employs TRBV2 and TRBJ1-1; D not certain. The CDR3 sequence is 11 residues long. From germline, CDR1 is SNHLY and CDR2 FYNNEI. Trimming removed 6 bases from V and 7 bases from J, with 9 bases in between. The CDR3 protein is CASRALFEAFF. The CDR3 DNA reads as TGTGCCAGCAGAGCCCTCTTTGAAGCTTTCTTT. Looking up the rest from reference TRBV2 and TRBJ1-1 gives the full variable domain: EPEVTQTPSHQVTQMGQEVILRCVPISNHLYFYWYRQILGQKVEFLVSFYNNEISEKSEIFDDQFSVERPDGSNFTLKIRSTKLEDSAMYFCASRALFEAFFGQGTRLTVV.

V is TRBV7-2 and J is TRBJ2-2, with D maybe TRBD1 (5 bases). The V and J ends lost 5 bases and 4 bases respectively, with 11 bases between them. The CDR3 is made up of 14 amino acids. Germline assignment: CDR1 SGHTA and CDR2 FQGNSA. The CDR3 DNA reads TGTGCCAGCAGCGTCCGAAGGGGCACCGGGGAGCTGTTTTTT. Its translation is CASSVRRGTGELFF.

This clone was detected a few times. The V gene is TRBV13, the J gene TRBJ2-7, with a possible D match to TRBD2 (5 bases). V was shortened by 5 bases and J by 7 bases, with 12 bases between the two germline ends. The CDR3 has 12 amino acids. CDR1 and CDR2 (germline): PRHDT, FYEKMQ (reference sequence). The CDR3 DNA reads as TGTGCCAGCAGCCGGGGAACTGGGGAGCAGTACTTC. It codes for CASSRGTGEQYF.

As for this clone: Its ends do not fully match the called genes, so a read error is possible. This chain uses TRBV28 with TRBJ2-1; D is perhaps TRBD2 (7 bases). The CDR3 loop spans 12 amino acids. Germline V lookup: CDR1 MDHEN, CDR2 SYDVKM. The CDR3 protein is CVRGAGNNEQFF. The CDR3 nucleotides are TGCGTCCGGGGGGCAGGCAACAATGAGCAGTTCTTC.

The V and J genes are TRBV18 and TRBJ1-5; D might be TRBD1 (5 bases). The V end was cut by 3 bases, the J end by 3 bases, with 9 bases between. The CDR3 runs 14 residues. Germline CDR1 KGHSH, CDR2 LQKENI. CDR3 in amino acids: CASSPDRNNQPQHF. The CDR3 DNA sequence: TGTGCCAGCTCACCCGACAGAAACAATCAGCCCCAGCATTTT.

There are many counts of this clone. This chain joins TRBV11-3 and TRBJ2-2; a weak D match, TRBD1 (6 bases). Per the germline V gene, CDR1 is SGHNT and CDR2 is YENEEA. The CDR3 spans 14 residues. The ends were cut back, 8 bases at V and 2 bases at J, with 12 bases in the middle. The CDR3: CASGTGPNTGELFF. The CDR3 region has the DNA TGTGCCAGCGGCACAGGGCCCAACACCGGGGAGCTGTTTTTT.

CDR3: CAWSAHQGRWGDTQYF. The CDR3 nucleotides read TGTGCCTGGAGTGCCCATCAGGGAAGGTGGGGAGATACGCAGTATTTT. V is TRBV30 and J is TRBJ2-3, with D perhaps matching TRBD1 (5 bases). The CDR3 contains 16 residues. The V gene's germline CDR1 is GTSNPN and CDR2 SVGIG (reference sequence). V was shortened by 1 base and J by 5 bases, with 19 bases between the two germline ends.

The rearrangement links TRBV28 to TRBJ1-6, with 8 bases that match TRBD1. Per the germline V gene, CDR1 is MDHEN and CDR2 is SYDVKM. The CDR3 spans 16 residues. V shed 4 bases and J 0 bases; nucleotides not matched to a gene: 2. DNA of the CDR3: TGTGCCAGCAGTTCTACAGGGGGCTCCTATAATTCACCCCTCCACTTT. It translates to CASSSTGGSYNSPLHF.

This rearrangement joins TRBV6-1 to TRBJ2-7; possibly TRBD1 or TRBD2 for D (5 bases each). CDR3 length: 16 amino acids. V was trimmed by 0 bases and J by 8 bases, leaving 20 bases between them. Germline CDR1 reads MNHNS; CDR2 reads SASEGT. This CDR3 is CASSEAGAGTYVKQYF. The DNA of the CDR3 is TGTGCCAGCAGTGAAGCAGGGGCAGGGACCTACGTAAAGCAGTACTTC.